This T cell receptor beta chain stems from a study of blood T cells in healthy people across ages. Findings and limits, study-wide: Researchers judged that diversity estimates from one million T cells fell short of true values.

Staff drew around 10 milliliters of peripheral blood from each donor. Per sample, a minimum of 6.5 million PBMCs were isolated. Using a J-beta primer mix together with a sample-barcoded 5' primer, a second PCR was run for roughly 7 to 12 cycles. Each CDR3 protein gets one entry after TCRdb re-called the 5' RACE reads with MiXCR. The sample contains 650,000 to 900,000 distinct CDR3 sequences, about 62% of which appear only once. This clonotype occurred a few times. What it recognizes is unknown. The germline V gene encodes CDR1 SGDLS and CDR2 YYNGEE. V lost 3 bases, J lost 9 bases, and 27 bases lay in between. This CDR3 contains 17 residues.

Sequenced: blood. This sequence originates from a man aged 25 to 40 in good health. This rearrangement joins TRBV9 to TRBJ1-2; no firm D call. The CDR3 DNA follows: TGTGCCAGCAGCGCAAATGGCGGCGATACCGGCCTTTATAGCTACACCTTC. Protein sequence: CASSANGGDTGLYSYTF.